Listed below are T cell receptor beta chains from one sample, sequenced in a study of blood T cell repertoires in COVID-19. Sequencing was performed with immunoSEQ multiplex PCR; in TCRdb, only in-frame clones are kept and a portion is missing. The sample carries roughly 200,000 clones, roughly 80% recorded once. Material for sequencing was PBMCs or T cells enriched from blood (not recorded which). These receptors all come from a middle-aged man who had recovered from COVID-19. Both conserved end residues are part of each CDR3. A D gene is named only where the DNA matches it firmly. Some rows have no size entry. The others give once, few or many, or a class for an expanded clone.

size,length,J,V,D,DNA,CDR3
.,16,TRBJ2-2,TRBV3-1/TRBV3-2,TRBD1,TGTGCCACCTTCCGAGGGACAGGGGGCAACACCGGGGAGCTGTTTTTT,CATFRGTGGNTGELFF
.,15,TRBJ1-1,TRBV2,.,TGTGCCAGCAGCCCGATGGGCCTCGGGGGCACTGAAGCTTTCTTT,CASSPMGLGGTEAFF
.,17,TRBJ2-5,TRBV12-5,TRBD2,TGTGCTAGTGGTTTGGCACGGACTAGCGGGGCTCAAGAGACCCAGTACTTC,CASGLARTSGAQETQYF
.,15,TRBJ2-1,TRBV6-5,.,TGTGCCAGCAGTTACCTTTCGGGAGCTAGAAATGAGCAGTTCTTC,CASSYLSGARNEQFF
.,14,TRBJ2-2,TRBV27,.,TGTGCCAGCAGTCCCCAACGGGACACCGGGGAGCTGTTTTTT,CASSPQRDTGELFF
.,15,TRBJ1-5,TRBV7-2,TRBD1,TGTGCCAGCAGCTCGGACAGGGGACGGCATCAGCCCCAGCATTTT,CASSSDRGRHQPQHF
once,11,TRBJ1-2,TRBV9,.,TGTGCCAGCGGACAAGGCTATGGCTACACCTTC,CASGQGYGYTF
.,14,TRBJ2-1,TRBV7-7,TRBD2,TGTGCTAGCAGCCGACTAGCGGGAGTGAATGAGCAGTTCTTC,CASSRLAGVNEQFF
.,13,TRBJ1-2,TRBV6-5,.,TGTGCCAGCAGACAACAGGGCGACTATGGCTACACCTTC,CASRQQGDYGYTF
.,17,TRBJ2-3,TRBV19,TRBD2,TGTGCCAGTAGTCCCCTCTCCGGGACTAGCGGCACAGATACGCAGTATTTT,CASSPLSGTSGTDTQYF
once,8,TRBJ1-1,TRBV7-6,.,TGTGCCTTGGGGCCCAGCCATTTT,CALGPSHF
.,15,TRBJ1-5,TRBV21-1,.,TGTGCCAGCCCCACAGGGGGCCGGGGGAATCAGCCCCAGCATTTT,CASPTGGRGNQPQHF
.,16,TRBJ2-2,TRBV18,.,TGTGCCAGCTCACCTGCCGGGAGCTCGGACACCGGGGAGCTGTTTTTT,CASSPAGSSDTGELFF
.,13,TRBJ1-2,TRBV5-1,.,TGCGCCAGCAGCCCTTCACAGAACTATGGCTACACCTTC,CASSPSQNYGYTF
.,14,TRBJ2-7,TRBV14,.,TGTGCCAGCAGCCAATTCCTCCGCTCCTACGAGCAGTACTTC,CASSQFLRSYEQYF
.,13,TRBJ1-2,TRBV5-4,.,TGTGCCAGCACCCGGACGGACTCCTATGGCTACACCTTC,CASTRTDSYGYTF
.,14,TRBJ2-7,TRBV18,.,TGTGCCAGCTCACCACCGGCAACTAACTACGAGCAGTACTTC,CASSPPATNYEQYF
.,13,TRBJ1-2,TRBV6-2/TRBV6-3,.,TGTGCCAGCAGTCCCCGGGGTAACTATGGCTACACCTTC,CASSPRGNYGYTF
few,15,TRBJ2-7,TRBV7-2,.,TGTGCCAGCAGCTTAGGGGGGGAAAGCTCCTACGAGCAGTACTTC,CASSLGGESSYEQYF
.,16,TRBJ2-4,TRBV18,TRBD1,TGTGCCAGCTCACCACCTGGGACAGCAATCAAAAACATTCAGTACTTC,CASSPPGTAIKNIQYF
.,11,TRBJ1-2,TRBV29-1,.,TGCAGCGTTGATACGGGGAATGGCTACACCTTC,CSVDTGNGYTF
.,14,TRBJ1-1,TRBV9,TRBD1,TGTGCCAGCAGCGCATCCCAGGGGGACACTGAAGCTTTCTTT,CASSASQGDTEAFF
.,11,TRBJ1-1,TRBV6-2/TRBV6-3,.,TGTGCCAGCAGTCTAGGCACTGAAGCTTTCTTT,CASSLGTEAFF
.,15,TRBJ2-2,TRBV30,TRBD1,TGTGCCTGGAACCGAAAGGGACAGGGTACCGGGGAGCTGTTTTTT,CAWNRKGQGTGELFF
.,15,TRBJ1-5,TRBV11-2,.,TGTGCCAGCAGCTTAATCCAGGGAAGCAATCAGCCCCAGCATTTT,CASSLIQGSNQPQHF
.,14,TRBJ2-7,TRBV9,TRBD1,TGTGCCAGCAGCGTAGGGGACAGGGCCTACGAGCAGTACTTC,CASSVGDRAYEQYF
few,16,TRBJ2-1,TRBV9,TRBD2,TGTGCCAGCAGCGTATCGGCGGGGGGCTCCTACAATGAGCAGTTCTTC,CASSVSAGGSYNEQFF
.,14,TRBJ2-1,TRBV11-2,TRBD1,TGTGCCAGCGTCGAACTGACAGGGTACAATGAGCAGTTCTTC,CASVELTGYNEQFF
.,16,TRBJ2-3,TRBV7-3,TRBD2,TGTGCCAGCAGCTTGAGGAGACTAGCAAGCACAGATACGCAGTATTTT,CASSLRRLASTDTQYF
once,12,TRBJ1-6,TRBV9,.,TGTGCCAGCAGCCCCCAGGATTCACCCCTCCACTTT,CASSPQDSPLHF
.,19,TRBJ2-1,TRBV28,TRBD2,TGTGCCAGCAGTTTACTTGGGACTAGCGGGAGGGCCTATTTTCATGAGCAGTTCTTC,CASSLLGTSGRAYFHEQFF
.,17,TRBJ2-5,TRBV3-1/TRBV3-2,TRBD1,TGTGCCAGCAGCCAAGCCTCTGTCAGGGGGCGTGGTGAGACCCAGTACTTC,CASSQASVRGRGETQYF
.,14,TRBJ2-3,TRBV28,TRBD2,TGTGCCAGCAGTCTCGCGGGAGCGGCAGATACGCAGTATTTT,CASSLAGAADTQYF
.,10,TRBJ2-3,TRBV28,.,TGTGCCAGCATGAGGGTAACGCAGTATTTT,CASMRVTQYF
.,14,TRBJ2-7,TRBV7-9,TRBD2,TGTGCCAGCAGCTTAGACCAAACTAGCGACGAGCAGTACTTC,CASSLDQTSDEQYF